The source of this T cell receptor (beta chain) is a study of neoadjuvant anti-PD-1 for oral cavity cancer. The data were produced by immunoSEQ multiplex PCR, yet TCRdb's version contains in-frame clones alone and is incomplete. The data show roughly 67,000 clones, 83% seen once. This CDR3 contains 14 residues. From germline, CDR1 is SGDLS and CDR2 YYNGEE. Trimming took 4 bases from V and 8 from J; bases not matched to a gene: 10. This clonotype was obtained from a person aged 35-79 years with oral cavity squamous cell carcinoma. The gene calls are TRBV9 and TRBJ1-2; 8 bases align to TRBD1. This material consisted of PBMCs, taken before nivolumab (anti-PD-1) treatment. The CDR3 coding sequence is TGTGCCAGCAGCATGTGGACAGGGTCAAAGGGCTACACCTTC. Residues: CASSMWTGSKGYTF.